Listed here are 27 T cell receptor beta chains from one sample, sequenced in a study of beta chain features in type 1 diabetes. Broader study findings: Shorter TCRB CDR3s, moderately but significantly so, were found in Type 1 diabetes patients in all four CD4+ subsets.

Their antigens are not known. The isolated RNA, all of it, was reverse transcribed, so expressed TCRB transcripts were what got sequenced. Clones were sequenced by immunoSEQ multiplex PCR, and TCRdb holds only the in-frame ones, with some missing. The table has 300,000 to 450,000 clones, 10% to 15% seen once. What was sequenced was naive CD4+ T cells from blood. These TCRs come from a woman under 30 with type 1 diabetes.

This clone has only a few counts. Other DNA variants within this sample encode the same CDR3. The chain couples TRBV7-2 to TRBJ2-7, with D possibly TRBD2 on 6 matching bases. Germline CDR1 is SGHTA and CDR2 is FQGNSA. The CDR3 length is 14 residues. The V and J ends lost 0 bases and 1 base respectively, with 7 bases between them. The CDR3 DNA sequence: TGTGCCAGCAGCTTAGCGGCGGGGTCCTACGAGCAGTACTTC. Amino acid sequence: CASSLAAGSYEQYF.

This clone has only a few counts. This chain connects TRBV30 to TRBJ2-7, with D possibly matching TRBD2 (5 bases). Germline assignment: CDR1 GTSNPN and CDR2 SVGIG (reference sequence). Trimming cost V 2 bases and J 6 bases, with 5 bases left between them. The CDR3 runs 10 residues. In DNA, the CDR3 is TGTGCCTGGAGTCGGGGCGAGCAGTACTTC. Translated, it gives CAWSRGEQYF.

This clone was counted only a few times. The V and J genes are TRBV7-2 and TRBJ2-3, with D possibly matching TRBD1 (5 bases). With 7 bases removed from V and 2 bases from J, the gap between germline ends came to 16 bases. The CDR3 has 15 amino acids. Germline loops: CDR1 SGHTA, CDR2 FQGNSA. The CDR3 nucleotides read TGTGCCAGCACCCAAAGGGGTGGGTTCACAGATACGCAGTATTTT. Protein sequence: CASTQRGGFTDTQYF.

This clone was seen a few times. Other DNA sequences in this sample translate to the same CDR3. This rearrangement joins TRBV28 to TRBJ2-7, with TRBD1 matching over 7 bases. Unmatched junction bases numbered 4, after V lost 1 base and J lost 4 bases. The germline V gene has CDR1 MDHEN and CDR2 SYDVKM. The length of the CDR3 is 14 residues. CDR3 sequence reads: CASSLYRGSYEQYF. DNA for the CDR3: TGTGCCAGCAGTTTATACAGGGGTAGTTACGAGCAGTACTTC.

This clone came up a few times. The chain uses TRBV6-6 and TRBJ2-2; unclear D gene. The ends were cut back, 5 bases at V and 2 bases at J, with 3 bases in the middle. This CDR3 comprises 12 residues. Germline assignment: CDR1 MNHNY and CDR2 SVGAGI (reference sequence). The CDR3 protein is CASSQNTGELFF. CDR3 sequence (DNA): TGTGCCAGCAGTCAAAACACCGGGGAGCTGTTTTTT.

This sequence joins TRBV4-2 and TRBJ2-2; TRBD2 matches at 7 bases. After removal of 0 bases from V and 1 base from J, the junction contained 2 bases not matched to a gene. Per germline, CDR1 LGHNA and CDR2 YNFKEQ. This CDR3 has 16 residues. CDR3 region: CASSQDGGRNTGELFF. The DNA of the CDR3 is TGTGCCAGCAGCCAAGATGGCGGGAGGAACACCGGGGAGCTGTTTTTT.

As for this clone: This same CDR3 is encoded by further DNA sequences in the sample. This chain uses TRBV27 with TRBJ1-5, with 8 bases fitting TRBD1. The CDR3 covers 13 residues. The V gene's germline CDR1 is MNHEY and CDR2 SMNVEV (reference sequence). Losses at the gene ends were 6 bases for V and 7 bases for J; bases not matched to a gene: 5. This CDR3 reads CASSRTGYQPQHF. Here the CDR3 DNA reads TGTGCCAGCAGCCGGACAGGGTACCAGCCCCAGCATTTT.

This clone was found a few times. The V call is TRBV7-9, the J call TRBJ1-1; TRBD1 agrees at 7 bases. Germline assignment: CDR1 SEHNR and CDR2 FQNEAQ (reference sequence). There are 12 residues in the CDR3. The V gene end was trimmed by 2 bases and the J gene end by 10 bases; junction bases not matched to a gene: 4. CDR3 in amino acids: CASSLLGQSAFF. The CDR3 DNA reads TGTGCCAGCAGCTTACTGGGACAGTCAGCTTTCTTT.

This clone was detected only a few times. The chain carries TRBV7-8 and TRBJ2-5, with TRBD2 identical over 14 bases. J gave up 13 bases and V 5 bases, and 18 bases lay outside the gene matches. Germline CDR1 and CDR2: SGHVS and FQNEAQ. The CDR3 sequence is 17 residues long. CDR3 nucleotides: TGTGCCAGCAGCCCAAATAGATTTGGGACTAGCGGGAGCCGGACGTACTTC. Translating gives CASSPNRFGTSGSRTYF.

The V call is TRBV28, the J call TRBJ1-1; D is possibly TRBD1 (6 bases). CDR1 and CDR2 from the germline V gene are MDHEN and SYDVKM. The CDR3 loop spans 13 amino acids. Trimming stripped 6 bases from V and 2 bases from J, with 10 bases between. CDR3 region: CASRWTDNTEAFF. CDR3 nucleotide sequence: TGTGCCAGCAGGTGGACAGATAACACTGAAGCTTTCTTT.

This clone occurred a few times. Written as DNA, the CDR3 is TGTGCCTGGAGTGTAGCTTTTTCTGGGGCCAACGTCCTGACTTTC. Residues: CAWSVAFSGANVLTF. The chain couples TRBV30 to TRBJ2-6, with D unresolved. V dropped 0 bases and J dropped 1 base, with 7 bases sitting between them. The CDR3 covers 15 residues. Looked up from germline, CDR1 is GTSNPN and CDR2 is SVGIG (reference sequence).

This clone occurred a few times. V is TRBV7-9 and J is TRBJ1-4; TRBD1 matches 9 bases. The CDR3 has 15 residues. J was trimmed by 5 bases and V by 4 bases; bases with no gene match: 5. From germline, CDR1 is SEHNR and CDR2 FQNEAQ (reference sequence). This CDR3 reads CASSSGDRVNEKLFF. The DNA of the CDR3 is TGTGCCAGCAGCTCCGGGGACAGGGTAAATGAAAAACTGTTTTTT.

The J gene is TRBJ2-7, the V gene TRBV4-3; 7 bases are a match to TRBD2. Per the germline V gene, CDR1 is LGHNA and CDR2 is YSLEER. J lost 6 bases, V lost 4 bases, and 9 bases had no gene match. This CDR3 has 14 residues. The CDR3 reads CASSPRGEVGEQYF. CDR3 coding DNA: TGCGCCAGCAGCCCCCGGGGGGAAGTGGGCGAGCAGTACTTC.

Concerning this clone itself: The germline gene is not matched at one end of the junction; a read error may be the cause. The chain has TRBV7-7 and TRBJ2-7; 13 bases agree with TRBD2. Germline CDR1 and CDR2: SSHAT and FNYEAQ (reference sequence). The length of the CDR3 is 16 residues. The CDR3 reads CASRRTSGRDSYEQYF. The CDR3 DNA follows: TGTGCTAGCAGAAGGACTAGCGGGAGAGACTCCTACGAGCAGTACTTC.

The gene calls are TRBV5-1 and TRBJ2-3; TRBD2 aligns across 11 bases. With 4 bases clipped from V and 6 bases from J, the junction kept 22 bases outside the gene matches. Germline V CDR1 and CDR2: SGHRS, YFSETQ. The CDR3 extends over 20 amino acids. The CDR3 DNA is TGCGCCAGCAGCAATACTCGGGCTAGCGGGAGGACCCCCATGGTCGATACGCAGTATTTT. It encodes CASSNTRASGRTPMVDTQYF.

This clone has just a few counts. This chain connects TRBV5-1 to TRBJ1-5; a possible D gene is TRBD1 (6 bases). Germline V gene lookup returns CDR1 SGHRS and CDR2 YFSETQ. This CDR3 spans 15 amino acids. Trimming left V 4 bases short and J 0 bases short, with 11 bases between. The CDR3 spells CASSLGTNSNQPQHF. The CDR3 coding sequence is TGCGCCAGCAGCCTCGGGACAAATAGCAATCAGCCCCAGCATTTT. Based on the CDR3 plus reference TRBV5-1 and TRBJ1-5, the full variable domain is KAGVTQTPRYLIKTRGQQVTLSCSPISGHRSVSWYQQTPGQGLQFLFEYFSETQRNKGNFPGRFSGRQFSNSRSEMNVSTLELGDSALYLCASSLGTNSNQPQHFGDGTRLSIL.

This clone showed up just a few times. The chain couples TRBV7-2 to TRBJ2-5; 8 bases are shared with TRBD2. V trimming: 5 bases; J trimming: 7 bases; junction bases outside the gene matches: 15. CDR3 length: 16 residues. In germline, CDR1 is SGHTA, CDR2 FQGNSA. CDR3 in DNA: TGTGCCAGCAGCCTTGGGGGTAGCGGGATCCTTGTGACCCAGTACTTC. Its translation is CASSLGGSGILVTQYF. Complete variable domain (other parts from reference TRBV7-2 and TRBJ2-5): GAGVSQSPSNKVTEKGKDVELRCDPISGHTALYWYRQSLGQGLEFLIYFQGNSAPDKSGLPSDRFSAERTGGSVSTLTIQRTQQEDSAVYLCASSLGGSGILVTQYFGPGTRLLVL.

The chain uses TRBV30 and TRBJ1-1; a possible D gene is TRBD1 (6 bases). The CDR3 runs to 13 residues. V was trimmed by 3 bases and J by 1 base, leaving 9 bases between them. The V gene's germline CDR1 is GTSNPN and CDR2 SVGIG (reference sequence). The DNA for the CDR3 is TGTGCCTGGAGGTGGGGGCCGAACACTGAAGCTTTCTTT. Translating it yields CAWRWGPNTEAFF.

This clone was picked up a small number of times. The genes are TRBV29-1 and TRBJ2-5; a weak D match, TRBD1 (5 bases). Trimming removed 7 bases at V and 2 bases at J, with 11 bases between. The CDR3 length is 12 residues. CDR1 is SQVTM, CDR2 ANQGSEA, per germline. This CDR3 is CSAPRDQETQYF. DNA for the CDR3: TGCAGCGCCCCCAGGGATCAAGAGACCCAGTACTTC.

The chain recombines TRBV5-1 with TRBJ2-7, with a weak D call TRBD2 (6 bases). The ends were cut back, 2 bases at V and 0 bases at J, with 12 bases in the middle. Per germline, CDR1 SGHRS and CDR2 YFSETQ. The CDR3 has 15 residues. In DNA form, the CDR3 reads TGCGCCAGCAGCTTTGTGGGACTCCCCTCCTACGAGCAGTACTTC. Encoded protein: CASSFVGLPSYEQYF.

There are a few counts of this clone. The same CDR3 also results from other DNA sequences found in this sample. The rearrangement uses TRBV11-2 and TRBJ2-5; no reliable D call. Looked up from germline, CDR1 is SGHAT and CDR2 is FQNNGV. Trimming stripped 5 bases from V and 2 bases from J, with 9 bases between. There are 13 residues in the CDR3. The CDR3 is CASSPGQQETQYF. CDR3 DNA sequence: TGTGCCAGCAGCCCAGGTCAGCAAGAGACCCAGTACTTC.

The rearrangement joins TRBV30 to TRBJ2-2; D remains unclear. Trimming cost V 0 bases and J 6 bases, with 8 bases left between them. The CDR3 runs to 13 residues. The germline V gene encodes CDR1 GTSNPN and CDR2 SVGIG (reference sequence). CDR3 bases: TGTGCCTGGAGTGTATCTGAGGCCGGGGAGCTGTTTTTT. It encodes CAWSVSEAGELFF.

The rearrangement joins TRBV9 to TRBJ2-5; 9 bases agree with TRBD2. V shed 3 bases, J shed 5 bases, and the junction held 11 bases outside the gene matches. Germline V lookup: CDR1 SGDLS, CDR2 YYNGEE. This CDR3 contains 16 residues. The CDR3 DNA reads TGTGCCAGCAGCGAGAGCGGCGGGAGGGCCTTGGAGACCCAGTACTTC. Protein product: CASSESGGRALETQYF.

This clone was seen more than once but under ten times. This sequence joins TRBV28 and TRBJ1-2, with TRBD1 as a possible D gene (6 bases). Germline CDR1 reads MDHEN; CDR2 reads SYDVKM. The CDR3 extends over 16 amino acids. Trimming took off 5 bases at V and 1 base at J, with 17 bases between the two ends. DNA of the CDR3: TGTGCCAGCAGTCGGACAGCGCGGCCCTATAACTATGGCTACACCTTC. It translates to CASSRTARPYNYGYTF.

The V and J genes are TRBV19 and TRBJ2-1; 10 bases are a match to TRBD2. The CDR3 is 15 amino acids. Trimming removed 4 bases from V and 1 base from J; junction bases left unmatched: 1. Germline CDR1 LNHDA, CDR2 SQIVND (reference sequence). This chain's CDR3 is CASSRTSGSYNEQFF. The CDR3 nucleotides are TGTGCCAGTAGTAGGACTAGCGGATCCTACAATGAGCAGTTCTTC.

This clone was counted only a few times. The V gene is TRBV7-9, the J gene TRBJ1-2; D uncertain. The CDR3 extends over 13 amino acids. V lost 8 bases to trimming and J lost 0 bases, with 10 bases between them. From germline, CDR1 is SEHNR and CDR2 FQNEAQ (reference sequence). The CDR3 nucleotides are TGTGCCAGCGCGTCCAGCGCTAACTATGGCTACACCTTC. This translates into CASASSANYGYTF. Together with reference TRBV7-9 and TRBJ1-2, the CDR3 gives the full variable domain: DTGVSQNPRHKITKRGQNVTFRCDPISEHNRLYWYRQTLGQGPEFLTYFQNEAQLEKSRLLSDRFSAERPKGSFSTLEIQRTEQGDSAMYLCASASSANYGYTFGSGTRLTVV.

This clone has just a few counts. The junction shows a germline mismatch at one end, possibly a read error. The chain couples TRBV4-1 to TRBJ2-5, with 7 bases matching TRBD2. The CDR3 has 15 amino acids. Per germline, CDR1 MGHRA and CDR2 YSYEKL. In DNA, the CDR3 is TGCGCCAGCAGCAAAGGGGCGGGAGTCCAACAGACCCAGTACTTC. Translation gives CASSKGAGVQQTQYF.